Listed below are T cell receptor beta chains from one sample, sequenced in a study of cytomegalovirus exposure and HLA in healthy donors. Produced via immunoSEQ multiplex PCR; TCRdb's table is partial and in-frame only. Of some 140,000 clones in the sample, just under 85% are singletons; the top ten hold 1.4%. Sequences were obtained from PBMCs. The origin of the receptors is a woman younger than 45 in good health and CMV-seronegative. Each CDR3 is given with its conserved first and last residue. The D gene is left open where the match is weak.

cdr3_aa: CASSPSVGYTF
cdr3_nt: TGTGCCAGCTCACCCTCAGTGGGCTACACCTTC
d_call: .
j_call: TRBJ1-2
v_call: TRBV18

cdr3_aa: CASSQRAGYNTGELFF
cdr3_nt: TGTGCCAGCAGCCAAAGGGCAGGGTATAACACCGGGGAGCTGTTTTTT
d_call: .
j_call: TRBJ2-2
v_call: TRBV7-6

cdr3_aa: CASSLDPGGSNTEAFF
cdr3_nt: TGTGCCAGCAGCTTGGACCCAGGGGGCTCGAACACTGAAGCTTTCTTT
d_call: TRBD1
j_call: TRBJ1-1
v_call: TRBV5-4

cdr3_aa: CASRSGQGNNQPQHF
cdr3_nt: TGTGCCAGCAGGTCCGGGCAGGGAAACAATCAGCCCCAGCATTTT
d_call: .
j_call: TRBJ1-5
v_call: TRBV6-5

cdr3_aa: CSARTGTTEAFF
cdr3_nt: TGCAGCGCAAGGACAGGGACGACTGAAGCTTTCTTT
d_call: TRBD1
j_call: TRBJ1-1
v_call: TRBV29-1

cdr3_aa: CASSVGSGGTKSTDTQYF
cdr3_nt: TGTGCCAGCAGCGTAGGTAGCGGGGGTACAAAAAGCACAGATACGCAGTATTTT
d_call: TRBD2
j_call: TRBJ2-3
v_call: TRBV9

cdr3_aa: CASSSLRRDRQVLNTEAFF
cdr3_nt: TGTGCCAGCAGTTCCCTAAGACGGGACAGGCAGGTTTTGAACACTGAAGCTTTCTTT
d_call: TRBD1
j_call: TRBJ1-1
v_call: TRBV6-7

cdr3_aa: CASRRTGMNTEAFF
cdr3_nt: TGTGCCAGTAGGAGGACAGGGATGAACACTGAAGCTTTCTTT
d_call: TRBD1
j_call: TRBJ1-1
v_call: TRBV19

cdr3_aa: CASRNGMNLAIETQYF
cdr3_nt: TGCGCCAGCAGAAATGGCATGAACTTAGCAATAGAGACCCAGTACTTC
d_call: .
j_call: TRBJ2-5
v_call: TRBV5-1

cdr3_aa: CASSDPGQHYGYTF
cdr3_nt: TGTGCCAGTAGTGACCCGGGACAACACTATGGCTACACCTTC
d_call: .
j_call: TRBJ1-2
v_call: TRBV19

cdr3_aa: CASSFQAGAQETQYF
cdr3_nt: TGTGCCAGCAGCTTTCAAGCGGGGGCGCAAGAGACCCAGTACTTC
d_call: TRBD2
j_call: TRBJ2-5
v_call: TRBV7-2